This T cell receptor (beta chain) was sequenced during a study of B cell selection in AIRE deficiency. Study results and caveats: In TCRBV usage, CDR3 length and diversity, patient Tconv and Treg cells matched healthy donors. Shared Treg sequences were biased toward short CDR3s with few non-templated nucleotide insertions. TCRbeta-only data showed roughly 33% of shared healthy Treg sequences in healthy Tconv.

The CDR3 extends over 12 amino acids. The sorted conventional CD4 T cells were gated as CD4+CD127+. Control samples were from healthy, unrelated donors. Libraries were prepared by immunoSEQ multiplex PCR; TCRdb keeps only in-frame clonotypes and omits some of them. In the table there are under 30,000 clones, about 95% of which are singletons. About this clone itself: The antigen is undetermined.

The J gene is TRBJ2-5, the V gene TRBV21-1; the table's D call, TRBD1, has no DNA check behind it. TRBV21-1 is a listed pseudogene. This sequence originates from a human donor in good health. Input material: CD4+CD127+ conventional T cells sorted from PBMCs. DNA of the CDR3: TGTGCCAGCAGCAGACAGGGGAAGACCCAGTACTTC. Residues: CASSRQGKTQYF.